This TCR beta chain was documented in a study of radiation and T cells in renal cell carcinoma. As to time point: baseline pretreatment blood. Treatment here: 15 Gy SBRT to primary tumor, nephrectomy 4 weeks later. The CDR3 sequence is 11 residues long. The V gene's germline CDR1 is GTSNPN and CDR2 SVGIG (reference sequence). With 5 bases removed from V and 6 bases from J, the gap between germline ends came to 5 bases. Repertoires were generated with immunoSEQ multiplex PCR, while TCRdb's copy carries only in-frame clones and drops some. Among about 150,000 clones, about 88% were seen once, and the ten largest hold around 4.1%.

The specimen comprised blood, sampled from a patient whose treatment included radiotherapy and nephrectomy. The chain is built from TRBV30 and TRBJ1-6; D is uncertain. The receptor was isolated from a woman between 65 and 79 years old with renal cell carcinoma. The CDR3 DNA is TGTGCCTGGGCCTTTAATTCACCCCTCCACTTT. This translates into CAWAFNSPLHF.